The T cell receptor (beta chain) described here comes from a study of shared clonotypes between healthy human individuals. Study-level findings and limits: Specimens sampled were limited to blood, with tissue repertoires likely differing. The authors expected sequencing depth to affect clonotype sharing among donors.

Across several immunoSEQ plates, the genomic DNA of each subset was split evenly. The method was immunoSEQ multiplex PCR; TCRdb's version includes in-frame clones alone and lacks a portion of them. Among about half a million clones listed, approximately 80% were seen once. On this clone itself: Its antigen is not known.

V lost 1 base and J 3 bases, leaving 4 bases between the germline ends. Germline loops: CDR1 SGHDT, CDR2 YYEEEE. CDR3 length: 12 amino acids. Free of recent acute infections or vaccinations, the donors were healthy HIV-negative adults. This TCR was sampled from a woman in her thirties or forties in good health. Some clones in this sample may be carry-over from other donors' samples. The chain is built from TRBV5-6 and TRBJ2-5, with D unclear. Material for sequencing was PBMCs. CDR3 nucleotides: TGTGCCAGCAGCTTGACTGAAGAGACCCAGTACTTC. Encoded protein: CASSLTEETQYF.